This T cell receptor (beta chain) comes out of a study of shared clonotypes between healthy human individuals. This clone was detected once. Sequencing was performed with immunoSEQ multiplex PCR; in TCRdb, only in-frame clones are kept and a portion is missing. The profile shows 1,500,000 or so clones, just under 99% of them singletons. HIV-negative, healthy adults without recent acute infections or vaccinations were the donors. It was into CD45RA+ naive and CD45RA-negative memory subsets that the CD4+ cells were split. Per the germline V gene, CDR1 is SGHAT and CDR2 is FQNNGV. The CDR3 is made up of 19 amino acids. Unmatched junction bases numbered 6, after V lost 1 base and J lost 0 bases.

Sequenced material: naive CD4+ T cells sorted from blood. As for subset: CD45RA+ positively selected. This chain uses TRBV11-2 with TRBJ2-1, with 13 bases aligning to TRBD2. The source of this sequence is a man aged 30 to 45 in good health. The DNA of the CDR3 is TGTGCCAGCAGCTTAGTCGGACTAGCGGGGGCCTACTCCTACAATGAGCAGTTCTTC. Translating gives CASSLVGLAGAYSYNEQFF.